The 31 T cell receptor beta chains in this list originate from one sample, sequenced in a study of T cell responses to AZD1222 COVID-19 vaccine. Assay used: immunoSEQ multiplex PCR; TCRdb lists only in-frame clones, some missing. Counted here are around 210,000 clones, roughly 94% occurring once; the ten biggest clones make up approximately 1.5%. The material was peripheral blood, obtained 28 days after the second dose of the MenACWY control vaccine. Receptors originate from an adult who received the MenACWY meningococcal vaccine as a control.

The CDR3: CATGQGEGYGYTF. CDR3 DNA sequence: TGTGCCACCGGACAGGGAGAAGGCTATGGCTACACCTTC. This chain links TRBV28 with TRBJ1-2; 8 positions match TRBD1. The trim removed 10 bases at V and 4 bases at J, leaving 8 bases unmatched. In germline, CDR1 is MDHEN, CDR2 SYDVKM. CDR3 size: 13 residues.

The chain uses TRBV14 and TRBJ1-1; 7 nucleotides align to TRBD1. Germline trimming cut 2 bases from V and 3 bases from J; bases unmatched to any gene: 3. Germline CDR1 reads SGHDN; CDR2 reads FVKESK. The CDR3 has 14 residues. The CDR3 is CASSQRTGDTEAFF. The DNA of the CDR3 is TGTGCCAGCAGCCAAAGGACAGGCGACACTGAAGCTTTCTTT.

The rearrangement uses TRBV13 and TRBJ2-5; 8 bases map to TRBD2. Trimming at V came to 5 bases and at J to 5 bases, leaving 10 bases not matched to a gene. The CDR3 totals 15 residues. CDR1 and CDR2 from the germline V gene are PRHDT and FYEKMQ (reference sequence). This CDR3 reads CASSPSGGDWETQYF. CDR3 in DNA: TGTGCCAGCAGCCCGAGCGGGGGAGATTGGGAGACCCAGTACTTC.

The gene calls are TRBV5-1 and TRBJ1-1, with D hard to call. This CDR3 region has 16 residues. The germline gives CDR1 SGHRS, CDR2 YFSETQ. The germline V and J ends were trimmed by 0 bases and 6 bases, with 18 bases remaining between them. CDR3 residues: CASSLGLSMTGPEAFF. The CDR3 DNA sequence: TGCGCCAGCAGCTTGGGGTTGTCGATGACTGGACCTGAAGCTTTCTTT.

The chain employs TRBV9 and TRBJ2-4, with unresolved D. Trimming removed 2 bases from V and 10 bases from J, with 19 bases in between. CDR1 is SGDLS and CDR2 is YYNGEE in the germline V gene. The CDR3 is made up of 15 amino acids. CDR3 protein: CASSVSGEFGPIQYF. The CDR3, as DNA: TGTGCCAGCAGCGTGTCAGGCGAGTTTGGCCCTATTCAGTACTTC.

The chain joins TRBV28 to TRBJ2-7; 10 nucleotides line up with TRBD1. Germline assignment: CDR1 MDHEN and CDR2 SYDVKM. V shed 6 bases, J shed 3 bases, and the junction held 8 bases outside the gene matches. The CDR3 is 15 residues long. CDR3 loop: CASSSAGQGVYEQYF. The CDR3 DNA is TGTGCCAGCAGCTCTGCCGGACAGGGGGTCTACGAGCAGTACTTC.

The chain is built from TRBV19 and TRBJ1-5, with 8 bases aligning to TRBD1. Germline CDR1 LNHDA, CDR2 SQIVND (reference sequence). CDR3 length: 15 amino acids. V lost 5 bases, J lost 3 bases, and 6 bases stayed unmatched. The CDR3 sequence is CASSLGQGYNQPQHF. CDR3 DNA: TGTGCCAGTAGTTTAGGACAGGGCTACAATCAGCCCCAGCATTTT.

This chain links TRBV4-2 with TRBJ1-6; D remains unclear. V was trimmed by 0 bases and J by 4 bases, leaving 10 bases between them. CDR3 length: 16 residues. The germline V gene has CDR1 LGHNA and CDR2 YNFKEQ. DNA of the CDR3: TGTGCCAGCAGCCAAGAAGGAATGACTTATAATTCACCCCTCCACTTT. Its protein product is CASSQEGMTYNSPLHF.

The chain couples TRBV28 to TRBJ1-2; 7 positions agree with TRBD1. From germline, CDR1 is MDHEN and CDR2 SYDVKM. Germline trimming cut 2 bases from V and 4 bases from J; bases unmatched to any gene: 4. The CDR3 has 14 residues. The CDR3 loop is CASSLIGGGYGYTF. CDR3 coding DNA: TGTGCCAGCAGTTTAATAGGGGGCGGCTATGGCTACACCTTC.

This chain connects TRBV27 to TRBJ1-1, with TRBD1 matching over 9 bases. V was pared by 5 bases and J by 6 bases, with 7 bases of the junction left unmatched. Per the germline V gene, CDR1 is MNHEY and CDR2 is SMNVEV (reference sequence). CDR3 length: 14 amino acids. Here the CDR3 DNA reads TGTGCCAGCAGTCGGGACAGGGATAATGCTGAAGCTTTCTTT. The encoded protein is CASSRDRDNAEAFF.

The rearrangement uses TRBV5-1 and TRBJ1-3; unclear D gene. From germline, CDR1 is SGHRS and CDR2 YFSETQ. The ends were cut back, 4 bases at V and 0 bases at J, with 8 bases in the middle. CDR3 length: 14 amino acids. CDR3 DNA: TGCGCCAGCAGCCCGGAATACTCTGGAAACACCATATATTTT. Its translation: CASSPEYSGNTIYF.

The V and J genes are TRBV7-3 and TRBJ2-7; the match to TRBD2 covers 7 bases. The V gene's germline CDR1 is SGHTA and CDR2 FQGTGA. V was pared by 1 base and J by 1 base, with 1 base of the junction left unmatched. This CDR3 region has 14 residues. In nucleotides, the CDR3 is TGTGCCAGCAGCTTAATGGGGGGGTCCTACGAGCAGTACTTC. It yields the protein CASSLMGGSYEQYF.

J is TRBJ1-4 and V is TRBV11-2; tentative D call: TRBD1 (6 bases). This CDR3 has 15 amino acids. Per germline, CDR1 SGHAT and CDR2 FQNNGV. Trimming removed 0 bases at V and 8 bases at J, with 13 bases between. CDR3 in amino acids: CASSLEGRGSEKLFF. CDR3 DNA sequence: TGTGCCAGCAGCTTAGAGGGTAGGGGGTCAGAAAAACTGTTTTTT.

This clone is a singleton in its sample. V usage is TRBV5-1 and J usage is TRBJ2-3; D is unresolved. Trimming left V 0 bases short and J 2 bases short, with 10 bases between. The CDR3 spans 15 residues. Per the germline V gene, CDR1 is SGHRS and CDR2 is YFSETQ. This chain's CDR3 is CASSLEGSVTDTQYF. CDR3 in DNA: TGCGCCAGCAGCTTGGAGGGTTCGGTCACAGATACGCAGTATTTT.

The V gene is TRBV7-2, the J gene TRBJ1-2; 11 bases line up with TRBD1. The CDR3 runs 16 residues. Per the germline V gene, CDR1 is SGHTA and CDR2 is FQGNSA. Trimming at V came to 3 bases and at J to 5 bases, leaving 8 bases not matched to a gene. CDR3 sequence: CASSFRDRGDGYGYTF. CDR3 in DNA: TGTGCCAGCAGCTTCAGGGACAGGGGGGATGGTTATGGCTACACCTTC.

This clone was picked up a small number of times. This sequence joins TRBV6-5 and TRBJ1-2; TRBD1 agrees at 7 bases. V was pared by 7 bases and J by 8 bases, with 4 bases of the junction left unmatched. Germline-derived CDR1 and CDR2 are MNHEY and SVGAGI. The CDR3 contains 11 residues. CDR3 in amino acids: CASKRQGGYTF. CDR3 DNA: TGTGCCAGCAAACGACAGGGAGGCTACACCTTC.

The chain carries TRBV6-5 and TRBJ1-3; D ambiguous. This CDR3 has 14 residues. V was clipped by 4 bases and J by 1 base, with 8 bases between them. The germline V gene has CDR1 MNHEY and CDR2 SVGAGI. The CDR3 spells CASSLKVSGNTIYF. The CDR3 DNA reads TGTGCCAGCAGTTTAAAAGTATCTGGAAACACCATATATTTT.

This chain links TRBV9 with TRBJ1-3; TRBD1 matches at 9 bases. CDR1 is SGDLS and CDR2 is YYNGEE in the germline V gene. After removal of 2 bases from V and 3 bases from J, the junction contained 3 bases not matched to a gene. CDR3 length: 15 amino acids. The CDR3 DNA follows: TGTGCCAGCAGCGTTAGGGGACAGGGTGGAAACACCATATATTTT. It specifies CASSVRGQGGNTIYF.

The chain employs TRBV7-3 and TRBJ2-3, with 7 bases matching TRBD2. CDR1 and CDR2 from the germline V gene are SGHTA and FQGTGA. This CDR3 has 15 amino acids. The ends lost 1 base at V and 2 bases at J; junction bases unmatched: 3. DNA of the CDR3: TGTGCCAGCAGCTTAATGGCGGGAGACACAGATACGCAGTATTTT. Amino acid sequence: CASSLMAGDTDTQYF.

CDR3 DNA: TGTGCCAGCAGCCTTCTGGGACCCCCTGGAGGGACCGGGGAGCTGTTTTTT. Translating gives CASSLLGPPGGTGELFF. The rearrangement joins TRBV7-9 to TRBJ2-2, with D perhaps TRBD2 (6 bases). The CDR3 has 17 amino acids. In germline, CDR1 is SEHNR, CDR2 FQNEAQ (reference sequence). V gave up 5 bases and J gave up 5 bases, with 21 bases separating them.

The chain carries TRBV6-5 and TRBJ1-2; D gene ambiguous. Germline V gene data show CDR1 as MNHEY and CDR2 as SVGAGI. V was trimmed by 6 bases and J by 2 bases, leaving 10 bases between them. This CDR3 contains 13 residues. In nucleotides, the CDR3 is TGTGCCAGCAGGGGCGCAGGCAACTATGGCTACACCTTC. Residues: CASRGAGNYGYTF.

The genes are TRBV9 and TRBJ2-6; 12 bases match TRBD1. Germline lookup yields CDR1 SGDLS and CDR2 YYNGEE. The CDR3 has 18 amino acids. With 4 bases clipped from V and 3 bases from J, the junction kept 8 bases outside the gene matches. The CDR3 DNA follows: TGTGCCAGCAGCCCCAAGGGACAGGGGGCAATTGGGGCCAACGTCCTGACTTTC. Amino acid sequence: CASSPKGQGAIGANVLTF.

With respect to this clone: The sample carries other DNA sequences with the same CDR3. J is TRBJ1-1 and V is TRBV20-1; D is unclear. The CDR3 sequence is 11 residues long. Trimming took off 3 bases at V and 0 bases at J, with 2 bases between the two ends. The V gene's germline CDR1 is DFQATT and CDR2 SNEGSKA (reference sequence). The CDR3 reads CSARMNTEAFF. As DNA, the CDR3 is TGCAGTGCTAGGATGAACACTGAAGCTTTCTTT.

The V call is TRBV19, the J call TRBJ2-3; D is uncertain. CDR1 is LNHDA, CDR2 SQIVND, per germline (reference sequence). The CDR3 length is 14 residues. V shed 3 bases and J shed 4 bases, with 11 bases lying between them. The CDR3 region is CASSMWSSADTQYF. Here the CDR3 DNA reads TGTGCCAGTAGTATGTGGAGCAGCGCAGATACGCAGTATTTT.

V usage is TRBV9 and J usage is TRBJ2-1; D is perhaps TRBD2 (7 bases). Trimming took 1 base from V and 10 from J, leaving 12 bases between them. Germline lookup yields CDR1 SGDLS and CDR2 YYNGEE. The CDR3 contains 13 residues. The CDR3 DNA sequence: TGTGCCAGCAGCGTAAGAGGGGGAGGGGAGCAGTTCTTC. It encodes CASSVRGGGEQFF.

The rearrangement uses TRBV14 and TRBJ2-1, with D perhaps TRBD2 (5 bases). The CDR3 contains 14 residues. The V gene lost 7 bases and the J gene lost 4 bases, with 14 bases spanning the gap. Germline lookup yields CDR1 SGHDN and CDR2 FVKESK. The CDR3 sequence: CASKPTAGYNEQFF. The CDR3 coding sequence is TGTGCCAGCAAACCAACGGCGGGTTACAATGAGCAGTTCTTC. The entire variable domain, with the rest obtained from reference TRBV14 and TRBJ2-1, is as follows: EAGVTQFPSHSVIEKGQTVTLRCDPISGHDNLYWYRRVMGKEIKFLLHFVKESKQDESGMPNNRFLAERTGGTYSTLKVQPAELEDSGVYFCASKPTAGYNEQFFGPGTRLTVL.

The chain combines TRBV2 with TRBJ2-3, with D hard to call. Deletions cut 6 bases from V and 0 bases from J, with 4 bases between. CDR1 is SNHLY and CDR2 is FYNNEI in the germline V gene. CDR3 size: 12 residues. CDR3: CASRQSTDTQYF. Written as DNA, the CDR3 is TGTGCCAGCAGGCAGAGCACAGATACGCAGTATTTT.

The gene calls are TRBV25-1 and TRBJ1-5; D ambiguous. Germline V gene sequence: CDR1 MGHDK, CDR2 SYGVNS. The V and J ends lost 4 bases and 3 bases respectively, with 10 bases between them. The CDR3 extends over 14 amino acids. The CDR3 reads CASSARGVNQPQHF. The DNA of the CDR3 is TGTGCCAGCAGTGCCCGGGGTGTCAATCAGCCCCAGCATTTT.

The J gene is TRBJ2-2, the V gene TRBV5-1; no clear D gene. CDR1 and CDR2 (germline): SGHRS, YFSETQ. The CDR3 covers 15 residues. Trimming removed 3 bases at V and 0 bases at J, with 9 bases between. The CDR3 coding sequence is TGCGCCAGCAGCTCTATAACAGCGAACACCGGGGAGCTGTTTTTT. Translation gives CASSSITANTGELFF.

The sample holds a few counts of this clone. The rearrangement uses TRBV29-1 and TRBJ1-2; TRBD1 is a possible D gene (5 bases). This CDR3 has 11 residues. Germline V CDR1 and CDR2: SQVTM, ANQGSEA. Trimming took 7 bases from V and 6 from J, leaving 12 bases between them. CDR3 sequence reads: CSAAGQDGYTF. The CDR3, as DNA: TGCAGCGCTGCGGGGCAAGATGGCTACACCTTC. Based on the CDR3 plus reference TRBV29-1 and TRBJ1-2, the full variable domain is SAVISQKPSRDICQRGTSLTIQCQVDSQVTMMFWYRQQPGQSLTLIATANQGSEATYESGFVIDKFPISRPNLTFSTLTVSNMSPEDSSIYLCSAAGQDGYTFGSGTRLTVV.

Here the CDR3 reads CASSPPVQTGELFF. The CDR3 DNA sequence: TGTGCCAGCAGTCCCCCCGTTCAGACCGGGGAGCTGTTTTTT. The rearrangement uses TRBV9 and TRBJ2-2; D is ambiguous. This CDR3 region has 14 residues. Trimming cost V 5 bases and J 5 bases, with 13 bases left between them. Germline loops: CDR1 SGDLS, CDR2 YYNGEE.